Each of the 26 T cell receptor beta chains below was sequenced from the same sample in a study of T cell repertoires in cytomegalovirus infection. TCRdb reanalysed the reads using MiXCR and keeps one entry per CDR3 protein. The repertoire holds hundreds of thousands of distinct CDR3 sequences, 20% to 25% seen once, with 8% in the top ten. The sequenced sample was CD8+ T cells from PBMCs. These receptors all come from a human donor in good health (CMV status not recorded). Some clones in this sample may be carry-over from other donors' samples.

Many counts were recorded for this clonotype. This chain connects TRBV7-9 to TRBJ2-7; 7 bases fit TRBD1. Germline values: CDR1 SEHNR, CDR2 FQNEAQ (reference sequence). CDR3 size: 13 residues. The V and J ends lost 3 bases and 5 bases, in that order; junction bases with no gene match: 4. As DNA, the CDR3 is TGTGCCAGCAGCTTGACAGGGAAGAACGAGCAGTACTTC. This encodes CASSLTGKNEQYF. Combining the CDR3 with reference TRBV7-9 and TRBJ2-7 gives the whole variable domain DTGVSQNPRHKITKRGQNVTFRCDPISEHNRLYWYRQTLGQGPEFLTYFQNEAQLEKSRLLSDRFSAERPKGSFSTLEIQRTEQGDSAMYLCASSLTGKNEQYFGPGTRLTVT.

This sequence joins TRBV28 and TRBJ2-4; D may be TRBD1 or TRBD2 (5 bases each). This CDR3 has 13 residues. Germline V gene sequence: CDR1 MDHEN, CDR2 SYDVKM. With 3 bases removed from V and 8 bases from J, the gap between germline ends came to 11 bases. The DNA for the CDR3 is TGTGCCAGCAGTTTGATAGGGGACGACATTCAGTACTTC. It translates to CASSLIGDDIQYF.

This clonotype occurred many times. The chain employs TRBV28 and TRBJ2-2, with D perhaps TRBD1 (7 bases). The germline gives CDR1 MDHEN, CDR2 SYDVKM. Trimming stripped 8 bases from V and 3 bases from J, with 16 bases between. This CDR3 has 15 amino acids. CDR3 nucleotides: TGTGCCAGCTCCTTGCGGGACAGTGACACCGGGGAGCTGTTTTTT. It is translated as CASSLRDSDTGELFF.

With regard to this clonotype: A clone one base away is much larger, so this may be a read error. The CDR3 is CASSLDEDAKNIQYF. The CDR3 DNA sequence: TGTGCCAGCAGCTTAGATGAGGATGCCAAAAACATTCAGTACTTC. The chain links TRBV7-9 to TRBJ2-4; D unclear. Germline loops: CDR1 SEHNR, CDR2 FQNEAQ (reference sequence). The V and J ends lost 1 base and 1 base respectively, with 8 bases between them. The CDR3 contains 15 residues.

Ten or more counts support this clonotype. The CDR3 is CASSLGTERNYGYTF. In DNA form, the CDR3 reads TGTGCCAGCAGCCTCGGGACGGAACGAAACTATGGCTACACCTTC. The chain combines TRBV7-9 with TRBJ1-2; the D gene is possibly TRBD1 (5 bases). V lost 5 bases and J lost 2, with 15 bases in between. Germline V gives CDR1 SEHNR, CDR2 FQNEAQ (reference sequence). This CDR3 is built from 15 residues. Combining the CDR3 with reference TRBV7-9 and TRBJ1-2 gives the whole variable domain DTGVSQNPRHKITKRGQNVTFRCDPISEHNRLYWYRQTLGQGPEFLTYFQNEAQLEKSRLLSDRFSAERPKGSFSTLEIQRTEQGDSAMYLCASSLGTERNYGYTFGSGTRLTVV.

The sample holds a few counts of this clonotype. The chain employs TRBV6-2 or TRBV6-3 and TRBJ2-7; D may be TRBD1 (5 bases). This CDR3 is 14 amino acids long. Per germline, CDR1 MNHEY and CDR2 SVGEGT. Trimming left V 0 bases short and J 3 bases short, with 9 bases between. CDR3 nucleotide sequence: TGTGCCAGCAGTTACTCGCGGACAAGCTACGAGCAGTACGTC. As protein: CASSYSRTSYEQYV.

There are many counts of this clonotype. The chain links TRBV6-6 to TRBJ2-7, with TRBD1 matching 8 bases. The germline CDR1 and CDR2 sequences are MNHNY and SVGAGI (reference sequence). The V segment lost 0 bases and the J segment 2 bases; nucleotides outside the gene matches: 15. The CDR3 covers 19 residues. The CDR3 is CASSYSRQRDRRGTYEQYF. The CDR3 DNA follows: TGTGCCAGCAGTTACTCGAGGCAACGGGACAGGAGAGGGACCTACGAGCAGTACTTC.

The rearrangement uses TRBV13 and TRBJ1-2; D not resolved. Germline CDR1 PRHDT, CDR2 FYEKMQ (reference sequence). The CDR3 is 15 amino acids. V lost 0 bases and J lost 3, with 11 bases in between. CDR3 sequence: CASSLGQTVYYGYTF. In DNA, the CDR3 is TGTGCCAGCAGCTTAGGCCAGACCGTTTACTATGGCTACACCTTC.

This clonotype was observed a single time. A much larger clone lies a single base off, so this may be a read error. The chain uses TRBV7-2 and TRBJ2-3; D may correspond to TRBD1 or TRBD2 (5 bases each). The CDR3 runs 18 residues. Per germline, CDR1 SGHTA and CDR2 FQGNSA. The V gene lost 1 base and the J gene lost 5 bases, with 22 bases spanning the gap. The CDR3 protein is CASSLVGVAWTSGDTQYF. The CDR3 nucleotides are TGTGCCAGCAGCTTAGTAGGGGTAGCGTGGACCTCCGGAGATACGCAGTATTTT.

The rearrangement joins TRBV7-9 to TRBJ1-1; D unresolved. The CDR3 contains 17 residues. Germline V gene lookup returns CDR1 SEHNR and CDR2 FQNEAQ (reference sequence). The V end was cut by 3 bases, the J end by 7 bases, with 24 bases between. The CDR3 sequence: CASSLDYLETGIGEAFF. Written as DNA, the CDR3 is TGTGCCAGCAGCTTGGATTACTTGGAGACCGGGATCGGTGAAGCTTTCTTT. The entire variable domain, with the rest obtained from reference TRBV7-9 and TRBJ1-1, is as follows: DTGVSQNPRHKITKRGQNVTFRCDPISEHNRLYWYRQTLGQGPEFLTYFQNEAQLEKSRLLSDRFSAERPKGSFSTLEIQRTEQGDSAMYLCASSLDYLETGIGEAFFGQGTRLTVV.

There are many counts of this clonotype. The J gene is TRBJ1-2, the V gene TRBV25-1; D call uncertain. V lost 1 base, J lost 4 bases, and 13 bases lay in between. Germline CDR1 and CDR2: MGHDK and SYGVNS. The CDR3 sequence is 15 residues long. This chain's CDR3 is CASSEFEAMAYGYTF. The DNA of the CDR3 is TGTGCCAGCAGTGAATTTGAGGCCATGGCCTATGGCTACACCTTC.

This clonotype was seen more than once but under ten times. The V gene is TRBV15, the J gene TRBJ1-3; possibly TRBD1 for D (6 bases). V lost 5 bases, J lost 3 bases, and 17 bases lay in between. Germline CDR1 LNHNV, CDR2 YYDKDF (reference sequence). The CDR3 contains 16 residues. The CDR3 nucleotides are TGTGCCACCAGCCCTCGACAGGATGGCCGTGGAAACACCATATATTTT. Residues: CATSPRQDGRGNTIYF.

The chain recombines TRBV20-1 with TRBJ1-2; D uncertain. V was pared by 4 bases and J by 3 bases, with 12 bases between. Germline V lookup: CDR1 DFQATT, CDR2 SNEGSKA (reference sequence). The CDR3 is 13 residues long. CDR3 in DNA: TGCAGTGCTAATGAAGGGTATGACTATGGCTACACCTTC. This codes for CSANEGYDYGYTF.

V usage is TRBV20-1 and J usage is TRBJ2-1, with 7 bases that match TRBD1. Germline trimming cut 0 bases from V and 0 bases from J; bases unmatched to any gene: 8. This CDR3 contains 17 residues. Looked up from germline, CDR1 is DFQATT and CDR2 is SNEGSKA (reference sequence). Here the CDR3 DNA reads TGCAGTGCTAGAGATTTTACAGGGGACCCCTCCTACAATGAGCAGTTCTTC. Its translation is CSARDFTGDPSYNEQFF.

This chain uses TRBV28 with TRBJ1-6; D is possibly TRBD1 (6 bases). There are 15 residues in the CDR3. V lost 5 bases and J lost 2, with 10 bases in between. CDR1 MDHEN and CDR2 SYDVKM come from the germline V gene. CDR3 nucleotide sequence: TGTGCCAGCAGTCCAACAGGGACCTATAATTCACCCCTCCACTTT. This encodes CASSPTGTYNSPLHF. Filled out from reference TRBV28 and TRBJ1-6, the complete variable domain reads DVKVTQSSRYLVKRTGEKVFLECVQDMDHENMFWYRQDPGLGLRLIYFSYDVKMKEKGDIPEGYSVSREKKERFSLILESASTNQTSMYLCASSPTGTYNSPLHFGNGTRLTVT.

This chain joins TRBV28 and TRBJ2-7; TRBD2 is a possible D gene (5 bases). Germline-derived CDR1 and CDR2 are MDHEN and SYDVKM. V lost 10 bases to trimming and J lost 6 bases, with 19 bases between them. The CDR3 covers 13 residues. CDR3 loop: CANSLEGSSEQYV. The DNA for the CDR3 is TGTGCCAACAGCCTCGAGGGATCGAGCGAGCAGTACGTC.

This clonotype occurred a few times. The chain couples TRBV6-1 to TRBJ2-2; D ambiguous. CDR3 size: 14 residues. Trimming removed 6 bases from V and 6 bases from J, with 14 bases in between. Germline assignment: CDR1 MNHNS and CDR2 SASEGT. CDR3 nucleotide sequence: TGTGCCAGCAGCCCAATCGACCAGTCCGGGGAGCTGTTTTTT. It specifies CASSPIDQSGELFF.

The CDR3: CASRLTPYGYTF. CDR3 sequence (DNA): TGTGCCAGCAGGCTGACCCCCTATGGCTACACCTTC. V is TRBV6-2 or TRBV6-3 and J is TRBJ1-2; D unresolved. This CDR3 is 12 amino acids long. The V end lost 6 bases, the J end lost 4 bases, and 9 bases lay between the germline ends. Looked up from germline, CDR1 is MNHEY and CDR2 is SVGEGT.

This clonotype was seen ten or more times. This chain links TRBV7-9 with TRBJ2-3, with TRBD1 matching 7 bases. The CDR3 runs 17 residues. V gave up 5 bases and J gave up 0 bases; unmatched junction bases: 11. The germline CDR1 and CDR2 sequences are SEHNR and FQNEAQ (reference sequence). This CDR3 is CASSAWDRPPSTDTQYF. CDR3 coding DNA: TGTGCCAGCAGCGCTTGGGACAGACCTCCTAGCACAGATACGCAGTATTTT.

As to this clonotype: A clone one base away is much larger, so this may be a read error. V and J are TRBV4-2 and TRBJ2-1; 11 bases map to TRBD2. This CDR3 contains 19 residues. From germline, CDR1 is LGHNA and CDR2 YNFKEQ. As DNA, the CDR3 is TGTGCCAGCAGCCTCTCCGTTTACGAGACTAGCGGGGAGTACAGTGAGCAGTTCTTC. Amino acids: CASSLSVYETSGEYSEQFF.

The chain links TRBV7-6 to TRBJ2-7, with 12 bases lining up with TRBD2. Losses at the gene ends were 1 base for V and 6 bases for J; bases not matched to a gene: 7. This CDR3 is built from 16 residues. Germline CDR1 is SGHVS and CDR2 is FNYEAQ. CDR3 nucleotides: TGTGCCAGCAGCTTAGAGCTAGCGGGGGGGCAGGGCGAGCAGTACTTC. Residues: CASSLELAGGQGEQYF.

The V and J genes are TRBV20-1 and TRBJ2-1; 11 bases align to TRBD2. Losses at the gene ends were 3 bases for V and 5 bases for J; bases not matched to a gene: 6. This CDR3 region has 15 residues. Germline CDR1 is DFQATT and CDR2 is SNEGSKA (reference sequence). Here the CDR3 DNA reads TGCAGTGCTAGGGTAGCGGGGGGGCCCGACAATGAGCAGTTCTTC. Translated: CSARVAGGPDNEQFF.

The CDR3 bases are TGTGCCAGCAGAAAGAGCCCCGGGGGCGTCACAGATACGCAGTATTTT. Translation: CASRKSPGGVTDTQYF. The rearrangement joins TRBV7-4 to TRBJ2-3, with D perhaps TRBD1 or TRBD2 (6 bases each). The CDR3 is 16 residues long. V dropped 6 bases and J dropped 2 bases, with 18 bases sitting between them. The V gene's germline CDR1 is SGHVT and CDR2 SQSDAQ.

V usage is TRBV6-2 or TRBV6-3 and J usage is TRBJ1-1; possible D gene TRBD1, 5 bases. CDR3 length equals 13 residues. Trimming stripped 6 bases from V and 3 bases from J, with 11 bases between. Germline CDR1 reads MNHEY; CDR2 reads SVGEGT. In nucleotides, the CDR3 is TGTGCCAGCAGCCCACAGGTTTACACTGAAGCTTTCTTT. Translation: CASSPQVYTEAFF.

This clonotype was seen repeatedly, ten times or more. V usage is TRBV6-1 and J usage is TRBJ1-4; TRBD1 might be the D (5 bases). Trimming pared 5 bases from V and 3 bases from J, leaving 13 bases between. Germline lookup yields CDR1 MNHNS and CDR2 SASEGT. The CDR3 spans 15 residues. The CDR3 nucleotides are TGTGCCAGCAGTCCTACGGGGGGAGCTAATGAAAAACTGTTTTTT. Its translation: CASSPTGGANEKLFF.

This clonotype was counted ten times or more. The chain uses TRBV28 and TRBJ2-4; D perhaps matches TRBD1 (6 bases). This CDR3 comprises 17 residues. Looked up from germline, CDR1 is MDHEN and CDR2 is SYDVKM. V was trimmed by 1 base and J by 0 bases, leaving 13 bases between them. CDR3 nucleotide sequence: TGTGCCAGCAGTTTATATTTGGCAGGGGTAGCCAAAAACATTCAGTACTTC. Translating it yields CASSLYLAGVAKNIQYF. Complete variable domain (other parts from reference TRBV28 and TRBJ2-4): DVKVTQSSRYLVKRTGEKVFLECVQDMDHENMFWYRQDPGLGLRLIYFSYDVKMKEKGDIPEGYSVSREKKERFSLILESASTNQTSMYLCASSLYLAGVAKNIQYFGAGTRLSVL.